The rows below give T cell receptor beta chains drawn from one sample of a study of T-cell reconstitution after alpha-beta-depleted transplantation in children. TCRdb re-derived calls from the PCR reads in MiXCR, one entry per CDR3 protein. The sample carries 90,000 to 130,000 distinct CDR3 sequences, 5% to 7% recorded once. Material: PBMCs, mostly from graft donor cells, obtained 360 days after TCRalphabeta/CD19-depleted stem cell transplant. These receptors were taken from a male patient aged 2 to 10 who had a stem cell transplant for acute lymphoblastic leukemia, so the T cells may come from the graft donor. Each CDR3 is given with its conserved first and last residue. The D gene is left open where the match is weak. A clone size is listed for some rows: how often the clone was seen (once, few, many), or a class if it is expanded.

j_call d_call v_call clone_size cdr3_aa cdr3_nt
TRBJ1-2 NA TRBV5-1 many CASSLQGLGYTF TGCGCCAGCAGCTTACAGGGACTTGGCTACACCTTC
TRBJ1-2 TRBD1 TRBV20-1 few CSATSRGQSGYTF TGCAGTGCTACTAGCAGGGGGCAGAGTGGCTACACCTTC
TRBJ2-7 NA TRBV27 many CASSLMYSSYEQYF TGTGCCAGCAGTTTAATGTACAGTTCCTACGAGCAGTACTTC
TRBJ1-4 NA TRBV6-1 few CASSEAPRWAEKLFF TGTGCCAGCAGTGAAGCCCCTCGGTGGGCTGAAAAACTGTTTTTT
TRBJ2-5 NA TRBV3-1 many CASSQVRTPYQETQYF TGTGCCAGCAGCCAAGTAAGGACGCCGTACCAAGAGACCCAGTACTTC
TRBJ2-1 NA TRBV27 many CASSAEGGYNEQFF TGTGCCAGCAGTGCCGAGGGGGGCTACAATGAGCAGTTCTTC
TRBJ2-3 NA TRBV7-8 NA CASSPPPGVGWDTQYF TGTGCCAGCAGCCCCCCCCCGGGAGTGGGATGGGATACGCAGTATTTT
TRBJ2-7 TRBD1 TRBV12-3/TRBV12-4 many CASSGTGIYEQYF TGTGCCAGCAGCGGGACAGGCATTTACGAGCAGTACTTC
TRBJ1-3 NA TRBV6-5 NA CASSYMGKAGSGNTIYF TGTGCCAGCAGTTACATGGGGAAGGCGGGCTCTGGAAACACCATATATTTT
TRBJ2-2 NA TRBV27 many CASSSPGGRGELFF TGTGCCAGCAGTTCCCCAGGGGGGCGGGGGGAGCTGTTTTTT
TRBJ1-1 NA TRBV20-1 NA CSARRDEPYTRRAFF TGCAGTGCTAGAAGGGACGAGCCTTATACCCGCAGAGCTTTCTTT
TRBJ1-6 NA TRBV7-9 few CASKEQASNSPLHF TGTGCCAGCAAGGAACAGGCCTCGAATTCACCCCTCCACTTT
TRBJ1-1 NA TRBV29-1 many CSVPGSRIEAFF TGCAGCGTTCCCGGCTCCCGGATTGAAGCTTTCTTT
TRBJ2-7 TRBD1 TRBV6-1 few CASSGGGQGYEQYF TGTGCCAGCAGTGGGGGGGGACAGGGCTACGAGCAGTACTTC
TRBJ2-5 NA TRBV9 many CASSVGRGFETQYF TGTGCCAGCAGCGTAGGCCGAGGTTTCGAGACCCAGTACTTC
TRBJ2-1 NA TRBV11-2 many CASSPWYSYNEQFF TGTGCCAGCAGCCCGTGGTACTCTTACAATGAGCAGTTCTTC
TRBJ1-2 NA TRBV29-1 many CSVGEGYGYTF TGCAGCGTGGGAGAGGGCTATGGCTACACCTTC
TRBJ2-7 NA TRBV7-3 many CASSLREQGGYEQYF TGTGCCAGCAGCTTGAGAGAACAGGGAGGCTACGAGCAGTACTTC
TRBJ2-2 NA TRBV20-1 few CSARGPETVFGELFF TGCAGTGCTAGGGGCCCTGAGACAGTCTTCGGGGAGCTGTTTTTT
TRBJ1-4 NA TRBV20-1 many CSAREIRAGWNEKLFF TGCAGTGCTAGAGAGATCAGGGCAGGTTGGAATGAAAAACTGTTTTTT
TRBJ1-2 NA TRBV10-3 NA CAISESERPNYGYTF TGTGCCATCAGTGAGTCGGAGAGACCTAACTATGGCTACACCTTC
TRBJ2-7 NA TRBV4-3 few CASSHQGRTYEQYF TGCGCCAGCAGCCACCAGGGACGGACCTACGAGCAGTACTTC
TRBJ2-3 NA TRBV9 many CASSVDPRRPVSTDTQYF TGTGCCAGCAGCGTAGACCCGCGGCGCCCGGTTAGCACAGATACGCAGTATTTT
TRBJ2-7 NA TRBV20-1 few CSAVRTPDFYEQYF TGCAGTGCCGTCCGGACCCCGGACTTCTACGAGCAGTACTTC
TRBJ2-7 NA TRBV25-1 many CASSELGDPYEQYF TGTGCCAGCAGTGAATTGGGAGACCCCTACGAGCAGTACTTC
TRBJ2-7 NA TRBV2 many CASSTSFGGYEQYF TGTGCCAGCAGTACGAGCTTCGGAGGGTACGAGCAGTACTTC
TRBJ2-2 NA TRBV24-1 many CATSDVRGRTGELFF TGTGCCACCAGTGATGTCCGGGGGCGGACCGGGGAGCTGTTTTTT
TRBJ1-3 NA TRBV7-7 once CASSAGPPGDTIYF TGTGCCAGCAGCGCCGGGCCCCCGGGGGACACCATATATTTT
TRBJ1-1 NA TRBV7-3 NA CASSLRGAAPSNTEAFF TGTGCCAGCAGCTTAAGAGGGGCAGCCCCCTCGAACACTGAAGCTTTCTTT
TRBJ2-7 NA TRBV28 many CASSLRTRTYEQYF TGTGCCAGCAGTTTAAGGACCCGGACCTACGAGCAGTACTTC
TRBJ2-2 TRBD1 TRBV29-1 many CSVSGGRGTGELFF TGCAGCGTTTCAGGGGGTCGGGGCACCGGGGAGCTGTTTTTT
TRBJ1-1 NA TRBV12-3/TRBV12-4 many CASSLAGDPRATEAFF TGTGCCAGCAGTTTAGCGGGGGACCCAAGGGCCACTGAAGCTTTCTTT
TRBJ2-3 TRBD2 TRBV28 many CASSFTGGDTQYF TGTGCCAGCAGTTTTACGGGAGGAGATACGCAGTATTTT
TRBJ2-1 TRBD1 TRBV7-9 many CASSSGDRSYNEQFF TGTGCCAGCAGCTCAGGGGACAGGTCCTACAATGAGCAGTTCTTC
TRBJ1-6 NA TRBV27 many CASRRGTDNSPLHF TGTGCCAGCAGACGCGGAACGGATAATTCACCCCTCCACTTT
TRBJ2-7 NA TRBV15 many CATSSHRVGTYEQYF TGTGCCACCAGCAGTCACAGGGTTGGCACCTACGAGCAGTACTTC
TRBJ2-7 NA TRBV6-5 many CASSPGGKYEQYF TGTGCCAGCAGCCCGGGCGGGAAATACGAGCAGTACTTC
TRBJ2-1 TRBD1 TRBV5-1 many CASSGPGQGYNEQFF TGCGCCAGCAGCGGCCCGGGACAGGGCTACAATGAGCAGTTCTTC
TRBJ2-7 NA TRBV9 many CASSVAPDIYEQYF TGTGCCAGCAGCGTAGCCCCGGACATTTACGAGCAGTACTTC
TRBJ1-4 NA TRBV20-1 many CSARAGWDEKLFF TGCAGTGCTAGAGCAGGATGGGATGAAAAACTGTTTTTT
TRBJ1-5 NA TRBV11-2 few CASSLVPTRQPQHF TGTGCCAGCAGCTTAGTTCCAACACGGCAGCCCCAGCATTTT
TRBJ2-1 NA TRBV28 many CASSPSSDEQFF TGTGCCAGCAGCCCATCTAGTGATGAGCAGTTCTTC
TRBJ2-3 NA TRBV24-1 many CATSDLRERDTQYF TGTGCCACCAGTGATTTAAGAGAGAGGGATACGCAGTATTTT
TRBJ2-7 TRBD2 TRBV4-3 NA CASSRMTSGRYEQYF TGCGCCAGCAGCCGGATGACTAGCGGGAGATACGAGCAGTACTTC
TRBJ1-4 NA TRBV14 few CASSQDQRPEELFF TGTGCCAGCAGCCAAGATCAGCGCCCTGAAGAACTGTTTTTT
TRBJ2-1 NA TRBV7-2 many CASFLGEGVYNEQFF TGTGCCAGCTTCCTAGGGGAGGGGGTTTACAATGAGCAGTTCTTC
TRBJ2-1 NA TRBV10-2 many CASSEGNYNEQFF TGCGCCAGCAGTGAGGGCAATTACAATGAGCAGTTCTTC
TRBJ2-5 NA TRBV25-1 NA CASSGGRKGETQYF TGTGCCAGCAGCGGGGGCAGGAAGGGAGAGACCCAGTACTTC
TRBJ2-2 NA TRBV27 few CASSLITPHANTGELFF TGTGCCAGCAGTTTAATTACCCCCCACGCGAACACCGGGGAGCTGTTTTTT
TRBJ2-7 NA TRBV28 many CASSPPTGGAGPTYEQYF TGTGCCAGCAGTCCCCCCACCGGGGGCGCCGGCCCTACCTACGAGCAGTACTTC
TRBJ2-3 TRBD2 TRBV5-1 many CASSLDSGSGDTQYF TGCGCCAGCAGCTTGGATAGCGGGAGCGGAGATACGCAGTATTTT
TRBJ2-7 NA TRBV12-3/TRBV12-4 many CASSPLGRLYEQYF TGTGCCAGCAGCCCCCTGGGTCGGTTGTACGAGCAGTACTTC
TRBJ2-7 TRBD2 TRBV7-6 many CASSLRSGRAFNEQYF TGTGCCAGCAGCTTAAGGAGCGGGAGGGCCTTCAACGAGCAGTACTTC
TRBJ2-7 NA TRBV2 many CASMRRPSPDEQYF TGTGCCAGCATGCGCAGACCTTCTCCCGACGAGCAGTACTTC
TRBJ2-7 NA TRBV24-1 many CATTSYEQYF TGTGCCACCACCTCCTACGAGCAGTACTTC
TRBJ1-5 NA TRBV7-8 NA CASSLGHSNQPQHF TGTGCCAGCAGCTTAGGGCACTCCAATCAGCCCCAGCATTTT
TRBJ2-7 NA TRBV20-1 many CSARAPASVRPLDEQYF TGCAGTGCTAGGGCCCCCGCTTCGGTCCGACCTCTTGACGAGCAGTACTTC